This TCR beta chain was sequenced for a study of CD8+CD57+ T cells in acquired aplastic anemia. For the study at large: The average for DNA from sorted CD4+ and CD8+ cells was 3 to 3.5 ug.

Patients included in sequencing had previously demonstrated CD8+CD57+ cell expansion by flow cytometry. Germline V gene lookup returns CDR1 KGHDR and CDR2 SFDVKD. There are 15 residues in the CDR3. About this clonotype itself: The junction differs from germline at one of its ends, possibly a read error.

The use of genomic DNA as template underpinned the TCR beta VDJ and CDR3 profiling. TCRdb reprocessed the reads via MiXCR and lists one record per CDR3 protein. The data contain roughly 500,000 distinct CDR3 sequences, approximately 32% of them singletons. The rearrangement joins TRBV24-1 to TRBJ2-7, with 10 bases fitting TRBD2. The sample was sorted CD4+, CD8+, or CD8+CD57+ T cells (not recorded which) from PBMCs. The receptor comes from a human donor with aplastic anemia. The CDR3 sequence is CASSFSSGSLDEQYF. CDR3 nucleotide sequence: TGTGCCAGCAGTTTTTCTAGCGGGAGCCTCGACGAGCAGTACTTC.